A selection of T cell receptor beta chains follows, all from one sample in a study of type 1 regulatory T cells. In TCRdb, the reads were re-called with MiXCR into one record per CDR3 protein. The sample records 6,200 or so distinct CDR3 sequences, around 30% being singletons. These receptors lack a known antigen. The material sequenced was cultured type 1 regulatory T (Tr1) cells, either the whole culture or a sorted fraction (not recorded which). The receptors come from a human donor in good health. CDR3s include the opening cysteine and the closing phenylalanine or tryptophan. The D gene is left open where the match is weak. Clone size appears in some rows only: once, few, many, or a class for an expanded clone.

.,TRBV28,TRBJ2-7,.,TGTGCCAGCAGTTTGGGCCGACGGTACGAGCAGTACTTC,CASSLGRRYEQYF
TRBD2,TRBV11-2,TRBJ2-5,few,TGTGCCAGCAGCTTTCTAGCGGGAGGGCCGGAGACCCAGTACTTC,CASSFLAGGPETQYF
.,TRBV7-2,TRBJ2-7,few,TGTGCCAGCAGCTTACGGAGTTACTACGAGCAGTACTTC,CASSLRSYYEQYF
.,TRBV6-5,TRBJ2-1,medium-sized,TGTGCCAGCAGTCCACGGGGTAGCAGACGGCAGTTCTTC,CASSPRGSRRQFF
.,TRBV29-1,TRBJ1-4,.,TGCAGCGTACTCGGCCAAACGGAGGAAAAACTGTTTTTT,CSVLGQTEEKLFF
TRBD1,TRBV20-1,TRBJ1-2,.,TGCAGTGCTAGTCAGGGGGCGCTTGGCTACACCTTC,CSASQGALGYTF
.,TRBV4-2,TRBJ2-7,.,TGTGCCAGCAGCCAAGACACTGGGGCAGCATCTCCCTACGAGCAGTACTTC,CASSQDTGAASPYEQYF
.,TRBV20-1,TRBJ1-2,.,TGCAGTGCTACCCCCCAGGCGGGATATGGCTACACCTTC,CSATPQAGYGYTF
TRBD2,TRBV7-2,TRBJ2-1,medium-sized,TGTGCCAGCAGCCCTCGGGCTAGCGGGAGGGCCTGGAATGAGCAGTTCTTC,CASSPRASGRAWNEQFF
.,TRBV9,TRBJ2-2,many,TGTGCCAGCAGCGTAGGGGTGTACACCGGGGAGCTGTTTTTT,CASSVGVYTGELFF
.,TRBV20-1,TRBJ1-2,once,TGCAGTGCTAGAGATGAGACACGGACGATTCGAGGCTACACCTTC,CSARDETRTIRGYTF
.,TRBV20-1,TRBJ2-4,medium-sized,TGCAGTGCAATGGTAGGGGGAGCCAAAAACATTCAGTACTTC,CSAMVGGAKNIQYF
.,TRBV19,TRBJ2-7,.,TGTGCCAGTAGTTGGCAGACTAACTACGAGCAGTACTTC,CASSWQTNYEQYF
.,TRBV18,TRBJ2-7,.,TGTGCCAGCTCACCCAAAAGGGACGGGGAGCAGTACTTC,CASSPKRDGEQYF
.,TRBV6-4,TRBJ2-2,.,TGTGCCAGCAAGGAGGCCGGGGGCTCCGACACCGGGGAGCTGTTTTTT,CASKEAGGSDTGELFF
.,TRBV18,TRBJ2-5,few,TGTGCCAGCTCACGACGGGATATAGCGTTGGAGACCCAGTACTTC,CASSRRDIALETQYF
TRBD1,TRBV6-1,TRBJ1-2,.,TGTGCCAGCAGGGAACAGGGGATCTATGGCTACACCTTC,CASREQGIYGYTF
TRBD2,TRBV11-3,TRBJ2-2,few,TGTGCCAGCAGCTTTCAAGGGACTAGCTCGTCCGGGGAGCTGTTTTTT,CASSFQGTSSSGELFF
.,TRBV5-6,TRBJ1-4,medium-sized,TGTGCCAGCACCCTTTATGGTGAACTCGTGGAAAAACTGTTTTTT,CASTLYGELVEKLFF
TRBD2,TRBV11-2,TRBJ2-3,few,TGTGCCAGCAGCGTTAGCGGGTCTAGCACAGATACGCAGTATTTT,CASSVSGSSTDTQYF
TRBD2,TRBV20-1,TRBJ2-5,.,TGCAGTGCTAGAGACTCTTTAGCGGGAGGGGAGCAAGAGACCCAGTACTTC,CSARDSLAGGEQETQYF
.,TRBV20-1,TRBJ2-3,.,TGCAGTGCTAGAGATACGACTGCGACCGTGCATACGCAGTATTTT,CSARDTTATVHTQYF
TRBD1,TRBV7-8,TRBJ2-7,few,TGTGCCAGCAGCCGGGACAGGCCCTACGAGCAGTACTTC,CASSRDRPYEQYF
.,TRBV5-6,TRBJ2-5,.,TGTGCCAGCAGCTTGCAGGGGCGAGAGACCCAGTACTTC,CASSLQGRETQYF
TRBD2,TRBV18,TRBJ2-3,few,TGTGCCAGCTCACCGAGAATAGCGGGAGGTGCGGATACGCAGTATTTT,CASSPRIAGGADTQYF
TRBD1,TRBV6-5,TRBJ1-5,medium-sized,TGTGCCAGCAGTTCGGCCGGGACAGGGGGCAATCAGCCCCAGCATTTT,CASSSAGTGGNQPQHF
.,TRBV7-3,TRBJ2-3,medium-sized,TGTGCCAGCAGCTTAAATAGGGTAACAGATACGCAGTATTTT,CASSLNRVTDTQYF
.,TRBV25-1,TRBJ1-1,.,TGTGCCAGCAGTGATGGGGTAATGAACACTGAAGCTTTCTTT,CASSDGVMNTEAFF
.,TRBV12-3/TRBV12-4,TRBJ1-2,.,TGTGCCAGCAGTCGGGCAAGGCTCTATGGCTACACCTTC,CASSRARLYGYTF
.,TRBV5-1,TRBJ2-5,few,TGCGCCAGCAGCTTGGCTCGGGGGTCAGAGACCCAGTACTTC,CASSLARGSETQYF
.,TRBV5-1,TRBJ2-7,large,TGCGCCAGCAGCCGGGACAACTCCTACGAGCAGTACTTC,CASSRDNSYEQYF
.,TRBV7-2,TRBJ2-5,medium-sized,TGTGCCAGCAGCCCATCAGCGGGTAGATGGGAGACCCAGTACTTC,CASSPSAGRWETQYF
.,TRBV19,TRBJ2-7,few,TGTGCCAGTAGTATGCTGCAGGGATCCTACGAGCAGTACTTC,CASSMLQGSYEQYF
.,TRBV3-1,TRBJ1-1,medium-sized,TGTGCCAGCAGCCGGGGCGGGAACACTGAAGCTTTCTTT,CASSRGGNTEAFF
.,TRBV18,TRBJ2-2,many,TGTGCCAGCTCTCCACAACAAAGGTCCGGGGAGCTGTTTTTT,CASSPQQRSGELFF
.,TRBV9,TRBJ2-7,.,TGTGCCAGCAGCACGGACCCGGGGACATACTCCTACGAGCAGTACTTC,CASSTDPGTYSYEQYF
.,TRBV27,TRBJ2-7,.,TGTGCCAGCAGTTTATTAGCGGAAAGCTCCTACGAGCAGTACTTC,CASSLLAESSYEQYF
.,TRBV18,TRBJ2-2,once,TGTGCCAGCTCACCACGGACAGCCGGGGAGCTGTTTTTT,CASSPRTAGELFF
TRBD2,TRBV18,TRBJ2-2,.,TGTGCCAGCTCAACGCTCCCGGTGCTAGCGGGAAACACCGGGGAGCTGTTTTTT,CASSTLPVLAGNTGELFF
.,TRBV3-1,TRBJ2-3,.,TGTGCCAGCAGCGAAGACAGACAAACCCTCACAGATACGCAGTATTTT,CASSEDRQTLTDTQYF
.,TRBV7-2,TRBJ2-7,.,TGTGCCAGCAGCTTCCGGACAGCCTCCTACGAGCAGTACTTC,CASSFRTASYEQYF
.,TRBV5-4,TRBJ2-6,few,TGTGCCAGCAGCTTGGCTCAGGGGATGGGTTTCTCTGGGGCCAACGTCCTGACTTTC,CASSLAQGMGFSGANVLTF
TRBD2,TRBV15,TRBJ2-7,.,TGTGCCACCGGAGCGGGAGGGTCCCACGAGCAGTACTTC,CATGAGGSHEQYF
.,TRBV28,TRBJ1-1,.,TGTGCCACAACGGGACTCCCGGGGACTAAAGCTTTCTTT,CATTGLPGTKAFF
.,TRBV5-1,TRBJ1-2,medium-sized,TGCGCCAGCAGCTTAGAGGGGGAAACCTATGGCTACACCTTC,CASSLEGETYGYTF
.,TRBV5-6,TRBJ2-2,once,TGTGCCAGCACGGACAAGCACGCCTTCGCGAACACCGGGGAGCTGTTTTTT,CASTDKHAFANTGELFF
TRBD2,TRBV5-1,TRBJ2-3,few,TGCGCCAGCAGCTTGGGGCTAGCGGGAGTCCCCTACACAGATACGCAGTATTTT,CASSLGLAGVPYTDTQYF
TRBD2,TRBV29-1,TRBJ2-1,.,TGCAGCGTTGTGATACTAGCGGGAACTGAGCAGTTCTTC,CSVVILAGTEQFF
.,TRBV11-2,TRBJ2-7,.,TGTGCCAGCAGCATTAGGCCGGAGGGTCCCTACGAGCAGTACTTC,CASSIRPEGPYEQYF
.,TRBV5-1,TRBJ2-7,few,TGCGCCAGCAGCTTGGTTGGCGGGGCCTCCTACGAGCAGTACTTC,CASSLVGGASYEQYF
TRBD2,TRBV18,TRBJ2-6,few,TGTGCCAGCTCAAGTCAGACTAGCGCTGGGGCCAACGTCCTGACTTTC,CASSSQTSAGANVLTF
.,TRBV5-5,TRBJ1-2,.,TGTGCCAGCAGCTTGTTTACAGCCTGGGTTTTCTATGGCTACACCTTC,CASSLFTAWVFYGYTF
.,TRBV28,TRBJ2-2,few,TGTGCCAGCAGGGCGGGACGACCAAGCGCGAACACCGGGGAGCTGTTTTTT,CASRAGRPSANTGELFF
.,TRBV7-2,TRBJ1-6,.,TGTGTCAGCAGCTTGAAGGGGCTTAATTCACCCCTCCACTTT,CVSSLKGLNSPLHF